A selection of T cell receptor beta chains follows, all from one sample in a study of cytomegalovirus exposure and HLA in healthy donors. Libraries were prepared by immunoSEQ multiplex PCR; TCRdb keeps only in-frame clonotypes and omits some of them. The table lists about 50,000 clones, 72% of them singletons. The sample consisted of PBMCs. Every receptor here comes from a woman between 45 and 60 years old in good health and CMV-seronegative. CDR3s include the opening cysteine and the closing phenylalanine or tryptophan.

>TRBV2|TRBJ1-5|15
CASQTSGGSNQPQHF
>TRBV5-1|TRBJ1-1|17
CASSLARQSLPDTEAFF
>TRBV30|TRBJ1-2|14
CAWSGYRENYGYTF
>TRBV11-2|TRBJ1-3|14
CASTLPGAGNTIYF
>TRBV27|TRBJ1-2|12
CASSGAGYGYTF
>TRBV10-3|TRBJ1-5|17
CAISEKWGQGSGQPQHF
>TRBV5-4|TRBJ2-1|13
CASSFFSVVEQFF
>TRBV5-1|TRBJ1-6|14
CASTHDREGSPLHF
>TRBV6-5|TRBJ2-7|13
CASSASGPYEQYF
>TRBV19|TRBJ2-2|14
CASSSGPNTGELFF
>TRBV7-6|TRBJ2-5|14
CASSPMSGQETQYF
>TRBV4-1|TRBJ2-5|17
CASSQEKGGGAGETQYF
>TRBV9|TRBJ2-5|15
CASAEGLAGQETQYF
>TRBV6-5|TRBJ2-6|15
CASRGESSGANVLTF
>TRBV5-1|TRBJ2-5|13
CASSLRGQETQYF
>TRBV5-1|TRBJ2-3|17
CASSLAGTGYNVDTQYF
>TRBV28|TRBJ1-4|16
CASSSFLGGENEKLFF
>TRBV5-8|TRBJ1-1|12
CASSLISGFAFF
>TRBV2|TRBJ2-1|15
CASSEKGVIHNEQFF
>TRBV2|TRBJ2-7|15
CASMRGGLPNYEQYF
>TRBV5-4|TRBJ2-1|16
CASSLVRGSMQSEQFF
>TRBV5-1|TRBJ1-2|13
CASSLDGEHGYTF
>TRBV15|TRBJ1-3|16
CATSRDRESGGNTIYF
>TRBV9|TRBJ2-1|15
CASSVGSDPRNEQFF
>TRBV30|TRBJ1-1|11
CASPGQVKAFF
>TRBV7-2|TRBJ2-3|15
CASSLNGGAIDTQYF
>TRBV11-2|TRBJ2-1|15
CASSTSDRGNNEQFF